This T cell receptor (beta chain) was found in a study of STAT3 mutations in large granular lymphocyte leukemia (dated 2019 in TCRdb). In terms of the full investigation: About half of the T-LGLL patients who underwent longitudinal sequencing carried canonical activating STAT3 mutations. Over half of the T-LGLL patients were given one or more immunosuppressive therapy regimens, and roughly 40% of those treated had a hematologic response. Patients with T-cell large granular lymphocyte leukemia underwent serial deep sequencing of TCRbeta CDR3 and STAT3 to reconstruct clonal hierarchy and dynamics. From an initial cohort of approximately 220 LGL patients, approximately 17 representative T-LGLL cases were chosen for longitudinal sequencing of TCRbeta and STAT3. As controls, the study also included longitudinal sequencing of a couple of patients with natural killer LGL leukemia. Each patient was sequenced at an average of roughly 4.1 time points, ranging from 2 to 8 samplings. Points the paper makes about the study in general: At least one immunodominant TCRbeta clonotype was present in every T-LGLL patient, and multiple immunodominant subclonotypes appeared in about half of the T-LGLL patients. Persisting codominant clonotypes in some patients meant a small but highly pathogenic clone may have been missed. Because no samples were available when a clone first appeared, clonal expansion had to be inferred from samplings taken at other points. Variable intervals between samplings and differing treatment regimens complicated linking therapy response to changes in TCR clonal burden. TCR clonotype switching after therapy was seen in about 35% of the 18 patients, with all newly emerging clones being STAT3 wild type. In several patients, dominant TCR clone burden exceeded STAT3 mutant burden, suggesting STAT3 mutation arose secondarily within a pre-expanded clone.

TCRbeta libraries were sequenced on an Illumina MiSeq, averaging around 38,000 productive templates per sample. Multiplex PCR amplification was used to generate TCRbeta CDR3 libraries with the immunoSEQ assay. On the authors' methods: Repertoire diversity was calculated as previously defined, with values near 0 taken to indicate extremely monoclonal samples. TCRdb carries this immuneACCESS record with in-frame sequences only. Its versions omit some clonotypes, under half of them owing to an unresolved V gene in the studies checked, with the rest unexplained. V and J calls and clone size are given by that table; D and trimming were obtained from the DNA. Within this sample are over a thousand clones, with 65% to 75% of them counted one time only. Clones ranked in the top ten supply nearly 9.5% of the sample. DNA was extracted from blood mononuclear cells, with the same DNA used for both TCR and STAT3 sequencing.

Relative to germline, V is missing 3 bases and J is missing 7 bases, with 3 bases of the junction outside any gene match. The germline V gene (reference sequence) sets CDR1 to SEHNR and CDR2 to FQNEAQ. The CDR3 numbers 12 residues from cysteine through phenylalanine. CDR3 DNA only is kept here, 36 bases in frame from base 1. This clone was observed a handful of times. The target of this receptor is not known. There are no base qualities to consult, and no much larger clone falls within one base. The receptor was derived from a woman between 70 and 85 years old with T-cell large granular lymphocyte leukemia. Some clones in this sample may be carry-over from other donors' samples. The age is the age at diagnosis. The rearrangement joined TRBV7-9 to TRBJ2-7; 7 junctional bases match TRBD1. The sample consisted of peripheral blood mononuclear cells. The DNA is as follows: TGTGCCAGCAGCTTCGGACAGGTTGAGCAGTACTTC. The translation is CASSFGQVEQYF.